One TCR beta chain is described in this entry. The data were produced by immunoSEQ multiplex PCR, yet TCRdb's version contains in-frame clones alone and is incomplete. Of 2 million or so clones in the sample, roughly 95% were seen once. The data stem from a study of shared clonotypes between healthy human individuals. This clonotype was obtained from a man aged 18 to 29 in good health. Sequencing was carried out using naive CD4+ T cells sorted from blood. Regarding subset: CD45RA+ positively selected.

This CDR3 reads CASSPRVGQTGELFF. The DNA for the CDR3 is TGTGCCAGCAGCCCCCGGGTAGGCCAAACCGGGGAGCTGTTTTTT. V is TRBV7-2 and J is TRBJ2-2; D is ambiguous. This CDR3 comprises 15 residues. The V and J ends lost 5 bases and 5 bases respectively, with 15 bases between them. Germline V lookup: CDR1 SGHTA, CDR2 FQGNSA.